A single TCR beta chain is shown here with its context. Its cognate antigen is unknown. The CDR3 spans 15 residues. After removal of 10 bases from V and 0 bases from J, the junction contained 5 bases not matched to a gene. Germline CDR1 reads LNHDA; CDR2 reads SQIVND (reference sequence). Some clones are missing from TCRdb's copy, which holds only in-frame ones; the method was immunoSEQ multiplex PCR. The table has about 120,000 clones, more than 70% seen once. These data originate in a study of PD-1 blockade in mismatch repair-deficient tumors. Study details: Enrolled about 2013-2017, patients had progressing, pretreated mismatch repair-deficient cancers of approximately 13 types. Study-wide findings and caveats: Tumor-resident clones, often absent from pretreatment blood, expanded after pembrolizumab and then contracted.

TCR sequencing covered three patients who responded to pembrolizumab. The chain uses TRBV19 and TRBJ2-1; TRBD2 agrees at 11 bases. This TCR was sampled from an adult with mismatch repair-deficient cancer. This specimen was peripheral blood, taken approximately 72 weeks after starting pembrolizumab. CDR3 bases: TGTGCCACCACTAGCGGGAGTCTCTCCTACAATGAGCAGTTCTTC. The encoded protein is CATTSGSLSYNEQFF.